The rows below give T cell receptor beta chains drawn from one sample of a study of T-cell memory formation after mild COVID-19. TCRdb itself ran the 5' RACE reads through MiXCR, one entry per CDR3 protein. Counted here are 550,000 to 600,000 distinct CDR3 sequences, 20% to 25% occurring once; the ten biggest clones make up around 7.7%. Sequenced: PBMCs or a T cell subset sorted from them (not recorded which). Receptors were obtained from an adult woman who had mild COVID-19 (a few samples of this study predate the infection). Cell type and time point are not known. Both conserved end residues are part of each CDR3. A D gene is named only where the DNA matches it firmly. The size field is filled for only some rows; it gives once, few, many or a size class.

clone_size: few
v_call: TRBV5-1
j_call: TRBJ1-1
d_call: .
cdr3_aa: CASSLAGGANTEAFF
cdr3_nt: TGCGCCAGCAGCTTGGCAGGAGGGGCCAACACTGAAGCTTTCTTT

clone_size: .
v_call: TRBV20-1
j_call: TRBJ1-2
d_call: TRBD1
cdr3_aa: CSASGQGDYGYTF
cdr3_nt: TGCAGTGCTAGTGGGCAGGGGGACTATGGCTACACCTTC

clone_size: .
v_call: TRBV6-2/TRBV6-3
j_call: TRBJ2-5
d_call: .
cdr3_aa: CASSAPGLSRPSGLLQETQYF
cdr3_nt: TGTGCCAGCAGTGCCCCGGGGCTCTCCCGGCCCAGCGGGCTACTCCAAGAGACCCAGTACTTC

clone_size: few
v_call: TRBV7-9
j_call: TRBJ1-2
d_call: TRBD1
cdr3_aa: CASSYGTAFYGYTF
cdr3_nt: TGTGCCAGCAGCTACGGGACAGCGTTCTATGGCTACACCTTC

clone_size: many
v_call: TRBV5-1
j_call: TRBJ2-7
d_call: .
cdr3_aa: CASSLGLYEQYF
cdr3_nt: TGCGCCAGCAGCTTGGGACTCTACGAGCAGTACTTC

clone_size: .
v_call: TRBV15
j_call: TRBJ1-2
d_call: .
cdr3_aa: CATSRDLSAGAYGYTF
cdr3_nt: TGTGCCACCAGCAGAGATCTGTCGGCAGGAGCCTATGGCTACACCTTC

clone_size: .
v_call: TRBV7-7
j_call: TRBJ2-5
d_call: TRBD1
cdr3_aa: CASSLGVSQGAVQETQYF
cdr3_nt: TGTGCCAGCAGCTTAGGGGTATCGCAGGGGGCCGTACAAGAGACCCAGTACTTC

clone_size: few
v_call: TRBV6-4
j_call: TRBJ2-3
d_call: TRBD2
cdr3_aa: CASSDFIGGGPDTQYF
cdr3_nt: TGTGCCAGCAGTGACTTTATTGGGGGAGGGCCAGATACGCAGTATTTT

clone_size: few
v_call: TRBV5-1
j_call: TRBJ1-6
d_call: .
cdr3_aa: CASSLVSGFGSPLHF
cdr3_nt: TGCGCCAGCAGCTTGGTAAGCGGTTTCGGTTCACCCCTCCACTTT

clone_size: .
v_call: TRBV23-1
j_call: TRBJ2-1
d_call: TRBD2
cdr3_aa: CASSQRLAGVNEQFF
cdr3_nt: TGCGCCAGCAGTCAAAGACTAGCGGGTGTCAATGAGCAGTTCTTC

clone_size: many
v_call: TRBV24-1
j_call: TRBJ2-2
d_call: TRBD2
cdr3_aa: CATSGLAGDVGELFF
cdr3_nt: TGTGCCACCAGTGGGCTAGCGGGAGACGTCGGGGAGCTGTTTTTT

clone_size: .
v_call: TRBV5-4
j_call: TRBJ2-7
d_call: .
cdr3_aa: CASSTRQRNSYEQYF
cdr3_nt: TGTGCCAGCAGTACCCGCCAGCGGAACTCCTACGAGCAGTACTTC

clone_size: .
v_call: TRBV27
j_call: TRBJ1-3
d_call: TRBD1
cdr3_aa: CASGQGSSGNTIYF
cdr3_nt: TGTGCCAGCGGACAGGGAAGCTCTGGAAACACCATATATTTT